This T cell receptor (beta chain) stems from a study of blood T cell repertoires in COVID-19. Turning to the study itself: Researchers got acute and convalescent COVID-19 samples from the United States, Italy and Spain.

As handled by the study authors: Amplification of reference gene primers provided the estimated nucleated cell counts. Assay used: immunoSEQ multiplex PCR; TCRdb lists only in-frame clones, some missing. That table gives V, J and clone size, and the DNA gave D and trimming. The table includes fewer than 450,000 clones, less than 95% detected once. From germline, CDR1 is KGHDR and CDR2 SFDVKD. The CDR3 extends over 15 amino acids. The V end was cut by 5 bases, the J end by 1 base, with 10 bases between. Categorization into cohorts depended on clinical history that participants reported. What the recovered Cohort 3 donors had was two negative PCRs, clearance, or symptom resolution.

This chain links TRBV24-1 with TRBJ2-2, with D perhaps matching TRBD2 (6 bases). The sample taken for sequencing was PBMCs or T cells enriched from blood (not recorded which). This receptor was taken from a man between 18 and 29 years old who had recovered from COVID-19. Here the CDR3 reads CATSGYGGNTGELFF. The CDR3, as DNA: TGTGCCACCAGTGGATACGGGGGGAACACCGGGGAGCTGTTTTTT.